The clone carrying this T cell receptor (beta chain) was counted only a few times. The antigen remains undetermined. This CDR3 comprises 14 residues. The V gene's germline CDR1 is SGHDT and CDR2 YYEEEE. Trimming took off 0 bases at V and 0 bases at J, with 6 bases between the two ends. Repertoires were generated with immunoSEQ multiplex PCR, while TCRdb's copy carries only in-frame clones and drops some. Altogether approximately 84,000 clones are present, 80% to 90% being singletons, with the ten largest covering about 5.7%. Specified time point: week 47, end of study. Vaccination used 300 ug of mutant IDH1 20-mer peptide per dose, with topical imiquimod. This entry comes from a study of a mutant IDH1 vaccine in newly diagnosed glioma. Study in general: The start of vaccination came 4-6 weeks after radiotherapy alone, or with temozolomide cycles. Study-wide findings and caveats: Apparently, pseudoprogression bore no relation to changes among the top peripheral T cell clonotypes.

This material consisted of PBMCs, taken from a glioma patient whose treatment included an IDH1 peptide vaccine. The V call is TRBV5-6, the J call TRBJ1-1, with a possible D match to TRBD1 (5 bases). This sequence originates from a man between 40 and 49 years old with glioma. The CDR3 DNA sequence: TGTGCCAGCAGCTTGGACAGGATGAACACTGAAGCTTTCTTT. Encoded protein: CASSLDRMNTEAFF.